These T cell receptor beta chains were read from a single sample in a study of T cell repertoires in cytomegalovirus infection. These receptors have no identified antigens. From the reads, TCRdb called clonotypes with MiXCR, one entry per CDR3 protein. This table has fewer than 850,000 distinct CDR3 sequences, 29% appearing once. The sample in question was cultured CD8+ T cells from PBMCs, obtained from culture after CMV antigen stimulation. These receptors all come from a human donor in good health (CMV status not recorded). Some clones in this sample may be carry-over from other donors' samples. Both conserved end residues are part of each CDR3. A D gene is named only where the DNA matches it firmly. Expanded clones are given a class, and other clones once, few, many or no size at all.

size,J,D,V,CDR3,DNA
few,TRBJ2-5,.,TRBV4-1,CASSQDEVLQETQYF,TGCGCCAGCAGCCAAGATGAGGTCTTACAAGAGACCCAGTACTTC
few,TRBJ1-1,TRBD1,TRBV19,CASSDRDGGEAFF,TGTGCCAGTAGCGACAGGGATGGTGGTGAAGCTTTCTTT
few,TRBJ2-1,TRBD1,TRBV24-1,CATSDGTGEGFF,TGTGCCACCAGTGACGGGACAGGGGAAGGGTTCTTC
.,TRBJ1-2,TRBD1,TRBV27,CASSFSPGGYGYTF,TGTGCCAGCAGTTTCTCTCCAGGGGGGTACGGCTACACCTTC
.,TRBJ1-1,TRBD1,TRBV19,CASSMATGGTTEAVF,TGTGCCAGTAGTATGGCCACAGGGGGTACAACTGAAGCTGTCTTT
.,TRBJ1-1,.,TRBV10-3,CAIRMTPQLNTEAFF,TGTGCCATCAGGATGACCCCCCAGTTGAACACTGAAGCTTTCTTT
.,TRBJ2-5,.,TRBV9,CASSVEGALETQYF,TGTGCCAGCAGCGTAGAAGGGGCGCTTGAGACCCAGTACTTC
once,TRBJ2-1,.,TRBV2,CASSSGVISYNEQFF,TGTGCCAGCAGCTCAGGGGTCATCTCCTACAATGAGCAGTTCTTC
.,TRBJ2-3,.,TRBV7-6,CASSSAGRFTDTQYF,TGTGCCAGCAGCTCAGCAGGCCGCTTCACAGATACGCAGTATTTT
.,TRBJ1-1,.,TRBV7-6,CASRSGASQEAFF,TGTGCCAGCAGGTCGGGGGCTTCACAGGAAGCTTTCTTT
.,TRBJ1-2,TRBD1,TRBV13,CASSPGTGGFMGYTF,TGTGCCAGCAGCCCAGGGACAGGGGGATTTATGGGCTACACCTTC
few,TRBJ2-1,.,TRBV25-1,CASSEGGDYNEQFF,TGTGCCAGCAGTGAAGGTGGAGACTACAATGAGCAGTTCTTC
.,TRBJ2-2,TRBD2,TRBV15,CATSRDRVLLAGGRDGELFF,TGTGCCACCAGCAGAGATCGGGTCCTCCTAGCGGGGGGCCGTGACGGGGAGCTGTTTTTT
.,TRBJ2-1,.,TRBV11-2,CASSSISDEQFF,TGTGCCAGCAGCTCCATTTCCGATGAGCAGTTCTTC
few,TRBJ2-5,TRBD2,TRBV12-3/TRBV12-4,CASSFGAPGLAWETQYF,TGTGCCAGCAGTTTCGGGGCACCGGGACTAGCTTGGGAGACCCAGTACTTC
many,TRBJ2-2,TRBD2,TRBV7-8,CASILGTSDGGELFF,TGTGCCAGCATCCTCGGGACTAGCGATGGCGGGGAGCTGTTTTTT
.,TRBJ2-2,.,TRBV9,CASSAPERASNTGELFF,TGTGCCAGCAGCGCCCCCGAGAGGGCCTCGAACACCGGGGAGCTGTTTTTT
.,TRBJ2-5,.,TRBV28,CASSLLWGQETQYF,TGTGCCAGCAGCCTCCTATGGGGGCAAGAGACCCAGTACTTC
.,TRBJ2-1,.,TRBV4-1,CASSHSPGTDDNEQFF,TGCGCCAGCAGCCACTCACCCGGGACGGACGACAATGAGCAGTTCTTC
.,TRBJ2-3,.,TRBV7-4,CAGSPRAPRPDTQYF,TGTGCCGGCAGCCCCAGGGCCCCACGGCCAGATACGCAGTATTTT
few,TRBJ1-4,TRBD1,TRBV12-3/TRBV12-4,CASSLRQGQEKLFF,TGTGCCAGCAGCCTTCGACAGGGACAGGAAAAACTGTTTTTT
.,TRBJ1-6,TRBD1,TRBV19,CAVPEGAFADSPLHF,TGTGCCGTCCCCGAGGGGGCTTTTGCCGATTCACCCCTCCACTTT
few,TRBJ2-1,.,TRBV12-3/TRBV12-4,CASSFMQGQDNEQFF,TGTGCCAGCAGCTTCATGCAAGGGCAAGACAATGAGCAGTTCTTC
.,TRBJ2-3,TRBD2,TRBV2,CASSTPRLAGGTDTQYF,TGTGCCAGCAGTACGCCCAGACTAGCCGGGGGCACAGATACGCAGTATTTT
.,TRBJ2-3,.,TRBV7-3,CASSLPGMPTQYF,TGTGCCAGCAGCTTACCGGGGATGCCGACGCAGTATTTT
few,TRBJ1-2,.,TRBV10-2,CASSRSFPGAGDYGYTF,TGCGCCAGCAGCCGGTCCTTTCCAGGGGCCGGAGACTATGGCTACACCTTC
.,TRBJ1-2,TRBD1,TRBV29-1,CSVRDRGNHGYTF,TGCAGCGTGCGGGACAGGGGTAATCATGGCTACACCTTC
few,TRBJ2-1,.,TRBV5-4,CASSLVGQPYNEQFF,TGTGCCAGCAGCTTGGTTGGACAGCCCTACAATGAGCAGTTCTTC
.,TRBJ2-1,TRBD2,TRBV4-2,CASSLSLARRNNEQFF,TGTGCCAGCAGCCTGTCACTAGCGCGAAGGAACAATGAGCAGTTCTTC
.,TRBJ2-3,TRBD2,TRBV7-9,CASRAGGGLTDTQYF,TGTGCCAGCCGGGCCGGGGGGGGGCTCACAGATACGCAGTATTTT
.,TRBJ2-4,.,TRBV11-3,CASSSSSNKNIQYF,TGTGCCAGCAGCTCCTCAAGCAACAAAAACATTCAGTACTTC
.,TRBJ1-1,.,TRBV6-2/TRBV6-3,CASSYVTEGFF,TGTGCCAGCAGTTACGTTACTGAAGGTTTCTTT
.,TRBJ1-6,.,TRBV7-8,CASSLGLINSPLHF,TGTGCCAGCAGCTTAGGACTGATTAATTCACCCCTCCACTTT
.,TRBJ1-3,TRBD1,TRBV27,CASRSRQGVSGNTIYF,TGTGCCAGCAGATCCAGACAGGGCGTATCTGGAAACACCATATATTTT
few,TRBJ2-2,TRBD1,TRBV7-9,CASSHSPGQGTGNTGELFF,TGTGCCAGCAGCCATTCACCGGGACAGGGGACCGGGAACACCGGGGAGCTGTTTTTT
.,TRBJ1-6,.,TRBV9,CASSSRSSPLHF,TGTGCCAGCAGCTCGCGGAGTTCACCCCTCCACTTT
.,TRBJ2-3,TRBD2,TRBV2,CASSDLAGTQDTQYF,TGTGCCAGCAGTGACCTAGCGGGGACGCAGGATACGCAGTATTTT
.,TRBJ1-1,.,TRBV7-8,CASSSQGQGNRAEAFF,TGTGCCAGCAGCTCCCAGGGGCAGGGCAACAGAGCTGAAGCTTTCTTT
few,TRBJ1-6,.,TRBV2,CATTGILPRDPTSSYNSPLHF,TGTGCCACCACCGGGATCCTCCCTAGGGACCCTACGAGCTCCTATAATTCACCCCTCCACTTT
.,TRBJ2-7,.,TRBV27,CASSFTGTYEQYF,TGTGCCAGCAGTTTCACAGGTACCTACGAGCAGTACTTC
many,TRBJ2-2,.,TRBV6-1,CASSEVGGRYTGELFF,TGTGCCAGCAGTGAAGTTGGAGGGAGGTACACCGGGGAGCTGTTTTTT
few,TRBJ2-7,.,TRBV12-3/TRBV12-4,CASSLGSPTGQYF,TGTGCCAGCAGTTTGGGGTCCCCGACGGGGCAGTACTTC
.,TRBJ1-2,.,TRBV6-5,CASSGKGSMFYGYTF,TGTGCCAGCAGTGGAAAGGGTAGTATGTTTTATGGCTACACCTTC
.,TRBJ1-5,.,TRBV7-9,CASSRHPNQPQHF,TGTGCCAGCAGCAGACACCCCAATCAGCCCCAGCATTTT
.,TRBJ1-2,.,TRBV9,CASSVDGGGYTF,TGTGCCAGCAGCGTAGATGGGGGGGGCTACACCTTC
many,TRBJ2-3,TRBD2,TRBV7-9,CASSSGGLAASDTQYF,TGTGCCAGCAGCTCGGGAGGCCTAGCGGCCTCAGATACGCAGTATTTT
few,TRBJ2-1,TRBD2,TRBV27,CASRPTSGGAYDEQFF,TGTGCCAGCAGACCTACTAGCGGGGGGGCTTATGATGAGCAGTTCTTC
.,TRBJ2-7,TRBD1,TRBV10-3,CAISGGQEYEQYF,TGTGCCATCAGTGGGGGACAGGAATACGAGCAGTACTTC
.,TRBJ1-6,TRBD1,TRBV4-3,CASSQWDSYNSPLHF,TGCGCCAGCAGCCAATGGGACAGCTATAATTCACCCCTCCACTTT
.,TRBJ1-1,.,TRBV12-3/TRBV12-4,CASSTKTGSEAFF,TGTGCCAGCAGCACGAAAACAGGGTCTGAAGCTTTCTTT
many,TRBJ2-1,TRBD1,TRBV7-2,CASNDLPFQTGDNEQFF,TGTGCCAGCAACGACCTCCCCTTTCAGACAGGGGACAATGAGCAGTTCTTC
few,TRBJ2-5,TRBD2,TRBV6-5,CASSDGGGPQETQYF,TGTGCCAGCAGTGACGGGGGGGGTCCTCAAGAGACCCAGTACTTC
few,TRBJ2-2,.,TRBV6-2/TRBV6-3,CASCFLQNTGELFF,TGTGCCAGCTGCTTTTTGCAGAACACCGGGGAGCTGTTTTTT
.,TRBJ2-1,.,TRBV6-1,CASSKLSYNEQFF,TGTGCCAGCAGTAAACTCTCCTACAATGAGCAGTTCTTC